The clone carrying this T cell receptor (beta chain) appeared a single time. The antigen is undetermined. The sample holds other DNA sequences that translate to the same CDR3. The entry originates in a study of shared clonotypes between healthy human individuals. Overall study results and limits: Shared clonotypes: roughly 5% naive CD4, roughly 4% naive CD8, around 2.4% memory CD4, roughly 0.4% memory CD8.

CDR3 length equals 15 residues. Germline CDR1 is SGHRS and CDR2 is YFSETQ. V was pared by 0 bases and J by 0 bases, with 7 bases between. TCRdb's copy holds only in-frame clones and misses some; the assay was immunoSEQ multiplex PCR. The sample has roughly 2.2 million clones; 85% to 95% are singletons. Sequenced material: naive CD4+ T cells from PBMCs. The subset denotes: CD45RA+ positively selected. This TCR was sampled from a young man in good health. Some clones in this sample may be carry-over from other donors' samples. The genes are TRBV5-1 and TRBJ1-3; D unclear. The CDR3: CASSLVGFSGNTIYF. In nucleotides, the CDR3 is TGCGCCAGCAGCTTGGTGGGCTTCTCTGGAAACACCATATATTTT.